This TCR beta chain was sequenced in a study of cytomegalovirus exposure and HLA in healthy donors. From germline, CDR1 is SGHDN and CDR2 FVKESK. This CDR3 contains 14 residues. The V end lost 4 bases, the J end lost 5 bases, and 14 bases lay between the germline ends. Both 60 Vbeta primers and 13 Jbeta primers went into the PCR. Only in-frame clones appear in the TCRdb table, and some are missing; sequencing was by immunoSEQ multiplex PCR. The table records hundreds of thousands of clones, over 60% of them present only once. Sequencing was carried out using PBMCs. The TCR sequence derives from a male donor in good health and CMV-seronegative. V is TRBV14 and J is TRBJ1-1; D ambiguous. The CDR3: CASSPEAYLTEAFF. CDR3 DNA sequence: TGTGCCAGCAGCCCCGAGGCCTACCTTACTGAAGCTTTCTTT.